Below, 21 T cell receptor beta chains from the same sample are listed, as sequenced in a study of T cell changes during pregnancy in multiple sclerosis. Sequenced by immunoSEQ multiplex PCR; TCRdb stores in-frame clones only, minus some. The sample holds around 66,000 clones, roughly nine tenths seen once. The sample here was peripheral blood, taken in the first trimester of pregnancy. Receptors were obtained from a female donor in good health, enrolled as a control in a pregnancy study.

V usage is TRBV7-2 and J usage is TRBJ2-2; 13 nucleotides line up with TRBD2. Germline assignment: CDR1 SGHTA and CDR2 FQGNSA. V gave up 5 bases and J gave up 8 bases; unmatched junction bases: 5. CDR3 length equals 15 residues. In nucleotides, the CDR3 is TGTGCCAGCAGCCTAGGACTAGCGGGAGCTGGGGAGCTGTTTTTT. This gives the protein CASSLGLAGAGELFF.

The chain recombines TRBV19 with TRBJ2-1; the match to TRBD2 covers 10 bases. Germline trimming cut 5 bases from V and 4 bases from J; bases unmatched to any gene: 8. Germline V CDR1 and CDR2: LNHDA, SQIVND (reference sequence). The CDR3 totals 16 residues. The CDR3, as DNA: TGTGCCAGTAGTGTCTCCGGGACTAGCGTTTACAATGAGCAGTTCTTC. This encodes CASSVSGTSVYNEQFF.

In DNA, the CDR3 is TGTGCCAGCAGTGAAGGCAGGGGCAATCAGCCCCAGCATTTT. Encoded protein: CASSEGRGNQPQHF. The J gene is TRBJ1-5, the V gene TRBV2; D is perhaps TRBD1 (5 bases). This CDR3 contains 14 residues. Trimming took off 1 base at V and 2 bases at J, with 6 bases between the two ends. Looked up from germline, CDR1 is SNHLY and CDR2 is FYNNEI.

The CDR3 DNA reads TGCGCCAGCAGCTTGGCACAGGGGGCTGGAGGGACCCAGTACTTC. Translated, it gives CASSLAQGAGGTQYF. J is TRBJ2-5 and V is TRBV5-1; 9 bases map to TRBD1. Unmatched junction bases numbered 7, after V lost 0 bases and J lost 7 bases. Germline assignment: CDR1 SGHRS and CDR2 YFSETQ. This CDR3 comprises 15 residues.

The CDR3 sequence: CATSSRTARVYGYTF. CDR3 nucleotide sequence: TGTGCCACCAGCTCCCGGACAGCACGGGTCTATGGCTACACCTTC. The chain is built from TRBV15 and TRBJ1-2, with D perhaps matching TRBD1 (6 bases). Looked up from germline, CDR1 is LNHNV and CDR2 is YYDKDF (reference sequence). Trimming shortened V by 5 bases and J by 4 bases, and 17 bases separated the two germline ends. There are 15 residues in the CDR3.

The table lists this clone with a count of one. The gene calls are TRBV4-3 and TRBJ2-7, with no clear D. Trimming removed 1 base from V and 2 bases from J, with 12 bases in between. The CDR3 covers 15 residues. Germline CDR1 is LGHNA and CDR2 is YSLEER. Here the CDR3 reads CASSQVLGQTYEQYF. CDR3 in DNA: TGCGCCAGCAGCCAAGTACTTGGGCAGACCTACGAGCAGTACTTC.

The J gene is TRBJ2-7, the V gene TRBV28; 10 bases align to TRBD1. The germline V gene encodes CDR1 MDHEN and CDR2 SYDVKM. V lost 2 bases and J lost 6; bases outside the gene matches: 7. The CDR3 extends over 15 amino acids. The CDR3 region is CASSLRGQGYTEQYF. For the CDR3, the DNA is TGTGCCAGCAGTTTAAGGGGACAGGGGTACACCGAGCAGTACTTC.

The rearrangement links TRBV5-1 to TRBJ1-1; TRBD1 matches at 10 bases. J gave up 4 bases and V 6 bases, and 9 bases lay outside the gene matches. Germline assignment: CDR1 SGHRS and CDR2 YFSETQ. There are 15 residues in the CDR3. In DNA, the CDR3 is TGCGCCAGCAATTCCGGGACAGGGGAGAGCACTGAAGCTTTCTTT. This gives the protein CASNSGTGESTEAFF.

V is TRBV9 and J is TRBJ2-3; D call uncertain. Trimming pared 3 bases from V and 2 bases from J, leaving 4 bases between. The CDR3 contains 12 residues. Germline V gives CDR1 SGDLS, CDR2 YYNGEE. The chain's CDR3 is CASSAYTDTQYF. In DNA form, the CDR3 reads TGTGCCAGCAGCGCCTACACAGATACGCAGTATTTT.

The chain couples TRBV5-3 to TRBJ1-4, with D maybe TRBD1 (6 bases). TRBV5-3 is known as an ORF, though its function is uncertain. V shed 8 bases and J shed 4 bases, with 21 bases lying between them. The CDR3 extends over 16 amino acids. Here the CDR3 reads CASLQKGGKHNEKLFF. In DNA, the CDR3 is TGTGCCAGCCTTCAAAAGGGGGGGAAACATAATGAAAAACTGTTTTTT.

This sequence joins TRBV19 and TRBJ1-4; TRBD1 aligns across 10 bases. In germline, CDR1 is LNHDA, CDR2 SQIVND (reference sequence). V trimming: 3 bases; J trimming: 5 bases; junction bases outside the gene matches: 3. This CDR3 region has 15 residues. CDR3 loop: CASSIDRGRNEKLFF. CDR3 DNA: TGTGCCAGTAGTATCGACAGGGGGCGGAATGAAAAACTGTTTTTT. The full variable domain, its missing parts supplied by reference TRBV19 and TRBJ1-4, is DGGITQSPKYLFRKEGQNVTLSCEQNLNHDAMYWYRQDPGQGLRLIYYSQIVNDFQKGDIAEGYSVSREKKESFPLTVTSAQKNPTAFYLCASSIDRGRNEKLFFGSGTQLSVL.

The chain has TRBV10-3 and TRBJ1-5, with D perhaps TRBD1 (6 bases). The CDR3 extends over 14 amino acids. Trimming took off 5 bases at V and 9 bases at J, with 17 bases between the two ends. Germline V gene sequence: CDR1 ENHRY, CDR2 SYGVKD. Here the CDR3 reads CAISRDTNGRPQHF. CDR3 in DNA: TGTGCCATCAGTAGGGACACAAACGGACGGCCCCAGCATTTT.

The chain is built from TRBV7-6 and TRBJ2-2; no definite D call. Germline-derived CDR1 and CDR2 are SGHVS and FNYEAQ. V was clipped by 3 bases and J by 5 bases, with 19 bases between them. The CDR3 runs to 17 residues. CDR3 in DNA: TGTGCCAGCAGCTTTCACTTGACTGTCCCGAGGACCGGGGAGCTGTTTTTT. Its protein is CASSFHLTVPRTGELFF.

CDR3 amino acids: CASTSRGGNTIYF. The DNA for the CDR3 is TGTGCCAGCACCTCCAGGGGTGGAAACACCATATATTTT. The chain recombines TRBV5-4 with TRBJ1-3, with a possible D match to TRBD1 (6 bases). The V end lost 6 bases, the J end lost 3 bases, and 10 bases lay between the germline ends. The CDR3 contains 13 residues. Germline V gene sequence: CDR1 SGHNT, CDR2 YYREEE (reference sequence).

This chain joins TRBV5-1 and TRBJ1-2; D perhaps matches TRBD1 (5 bases). Trimming pared 6 bases from V and 8 bases from J, leaving 17 bases between. The CDR3 is 13 amino acids. Germline V lookup: CDR1 SGHRS, CDR2 YFSETQ. This chain's CDR3 is CASTDRGHRGYTF. Here the CDR3 DNA reads TGCGCCAGCACCGACAGAGGCCATAGGGGCTACACCTTC. The whole variable domain, filled in from reference TRBV5-1 and TRBJ1-2, reads KAGVTQTPRYLIKTRGQQVTLSCSPISGHRSVSWYQQTPGQGLQFLFEYFSETQRNKGNFPGRFSGRQFSNSRSEMNVSTLELGDSALYLCASTDRGHRGYTFGSGTRLTVV.

The chain uses TRBV10-3 and TRBJ1-2; 7 nucleotides align to TRBD1. Losses at the gene ends were 6 bases for V and 8 bases for J; bases not matched to a gene: 9. Germline V lookup: CDR1 ENHRY, CDR2 SYGVKD. The length of the CDR3 is 13 residues. CDR3 nucleotide sequence: TGTGCCATCAGACTAGACAGGGAACAAGGCTACACCTTC. Amino acids: CAIRLDREQGYTF.

V is TRBV9 and J is TRBJ2-1; 8 nucleotides align to TRBD2. V trimming: 2 bases; J trimming: 6 bases; junction bases outside the gene matches: 7. The CDR3 has 15 amino acids. In germline, CDR1 is SGDLS, CDR2 YYNGEE. This CDR3 is CASSVSGGAFNEQFF. CDR3 bases: TGTGCCAGCAGCGTGAGCGGGGGAGCATTCAATGAGCAGTTCTTC. Supplemented by reference TRBV9 and TRBJ2-1, the full variable domain reads DSGVTQTPKHLITATGQRVTLRCSPRSGDLSVYWYQQSLDQGLQFLIQYYNGEERAKGNILERFSAQQFPDLHSELNLSSLELGDSALYFCASSVSGGAFNEQFFGPGTRLTVL.

This clone appeared a single time. Other nucleotide sequences from this sample produce the same CDR3. The chain joins TRBV2 to TRBJ1-1; TRBD1 aligns across 9 bases. Losses at the gene ends were 1 base for V and 5 bases for J; bases not matched to a gene: 2. The CDR3 contains 14 residues. Germline V lookup: CDR1 SNHLY, CDR2 FYNNEI. CDR3 sequence reads: CASSEVTGGTEAFF. The CDR3 nucleotides read TGTGCCAGCAGTGAAGTGACAGGGGGAACTGAAGCTTTCTTT.

This clone was counted a single time. The gene calls are TRBV6-5 and TRBJ1-2; possibly TRBD1 for D (6 bases). CDR1 and CDR2 from the germline V gene are MNHEY and SVGAGI. Trimming took 6 bases from V and 8 from J, leaving 19 bases between them. The CDR3 extends over 14 amino acids. The CDR3 nucleotides are TGTGCCAGCAGCCCAGGGGCAGGTCAGGGAGGCTACACCTTC. Translated, it gives CASSPGAGQGGYTF.

The chain couples TRBV7-2 to TRBJ2-3; the match to TRBD2 covers 12 bases. The CDR3 consists of 16 residues. Germline lookup yields CDR1 SGHTA and CDR2 FQGNSA. V lost 4 bases and J lost 2; bases outside the gene matches: 4. The CDR3 DNA is TGTGCCAGCAGCTCCCTAGCGGGGGGGTTCACAGATACGCAGTATTTT. Encoded protein: CASSSLAGGFTDTQYF.

This CDR3 is CASRPTGGEGYTF. DNA of the CDR3: TGTGCCAGCAGGCCTACAGGGGGCGAAGGCTACACCTTC. The chain has TRBV7-8 and TRBJ1-2; 9 bases match TRBD1. The junction had 7 bases not matched to a gene; V was cut back by 6 bases and J by 8 bases. The CDR3 has 13 amino acids. CDR1 and CDR2 from the germline V gene are SGHVS and FQNEAQ.